Below are 3 T cell receptor beta chains sequenced from a single sample in a study of control samples from healthy donors and cancer patients. Clones were sequenced by immunoSEQ multiplex PCR, and TCRdb holds only the in-frame ones, with some missing. The repertoire holds some 30,000 clones, with 91% as singletons. The sample taken for sequencing was PBMCs. Every receptor here comes from a man in his fifties or sixties with lung cancer.

This chain links TRBV30 with TRBJ1-5; D gene uncertain. Germline V gene data show CDR1 as GTSNPN and CDR2 as SVGIG (reference sequence). Trimming pared 0 bases from V and 7 bases from J, leaving 13 bases between. CDR3 length equals 14 residues. The CDR3 region is CAWSVRRRAQPQHF. The CDR3 coding sequence is TGTGCCTGGAGTGTACGTCGGCGGGCACAGCCCCAGCATTTT.

The chain carries TRBV2 and TRBJ1-2; D is possibly TRBD1 (5 bases). The CDR3 is 14 residues long. Germline V gene data show CDR1 as SNHLY and CDR2 as FYNNEI. V lost 2 bases to trimming and J lost 6 bases, with 13 bases between them. The CDR3 DNA sequence: TGTGCCAGCAGTGAAAGAAAGGGGTCTGATGGCTACACCTTC. This codes for CASSERKGSDGYTF.

This chain links TRBV12-3 or TRBV12-4 with TRBJ1-3; D ambiguous. Trimming cost V 3 bases and J 3 bases, with 6 bases left between them. The CDR3 loop spans 13 amino acids. The CDR3 nucleotides are TGTGCCAGCAGTTTCAACAGTGGAAACACCATATATTTT. Residues: CASSFNSGNTIYF.